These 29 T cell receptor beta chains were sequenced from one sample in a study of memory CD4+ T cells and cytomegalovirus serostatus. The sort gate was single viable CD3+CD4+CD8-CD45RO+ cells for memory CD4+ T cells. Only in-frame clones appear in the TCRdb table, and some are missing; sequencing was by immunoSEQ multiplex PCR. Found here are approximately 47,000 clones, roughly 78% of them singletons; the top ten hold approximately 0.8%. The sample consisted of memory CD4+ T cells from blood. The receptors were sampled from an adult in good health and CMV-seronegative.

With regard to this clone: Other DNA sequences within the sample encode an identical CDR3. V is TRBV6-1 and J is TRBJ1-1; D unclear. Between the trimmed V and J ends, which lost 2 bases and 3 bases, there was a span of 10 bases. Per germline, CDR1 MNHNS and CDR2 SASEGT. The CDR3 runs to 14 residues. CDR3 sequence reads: CASSERGFDTEAFF. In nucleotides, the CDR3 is TGTGCCAGCAGTGAAAGAGGGTTTGACACTGAAGCTTTCTTT.

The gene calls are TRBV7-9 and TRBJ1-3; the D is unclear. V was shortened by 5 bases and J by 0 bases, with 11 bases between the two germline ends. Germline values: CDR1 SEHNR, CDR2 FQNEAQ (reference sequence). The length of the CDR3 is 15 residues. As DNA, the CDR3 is TGTGCCAGCAGCCCCCCTTTTCGCTCTGGAAACACCATATATTTT. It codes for CASSPPFRSGNTIYF.

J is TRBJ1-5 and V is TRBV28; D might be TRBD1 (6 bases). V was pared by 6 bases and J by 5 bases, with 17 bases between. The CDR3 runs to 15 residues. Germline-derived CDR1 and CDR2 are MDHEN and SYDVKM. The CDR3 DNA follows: TGTGCCAGCAGCATAATAGGACAGCACTATCAGCCCCAGCATTTT. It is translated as CASSIIGQHYQPQHF. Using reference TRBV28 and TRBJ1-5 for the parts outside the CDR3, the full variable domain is DVKVTQSSRYLVKRTGEKVFLECVQDMDHENMFWYRQDPGLGLRLIYFSYDVKMKEKGDIPEGYSVSREKKERFSLILESASTNQTSMYLCASSIIGQHYQPQHFGDGTRLSIL.

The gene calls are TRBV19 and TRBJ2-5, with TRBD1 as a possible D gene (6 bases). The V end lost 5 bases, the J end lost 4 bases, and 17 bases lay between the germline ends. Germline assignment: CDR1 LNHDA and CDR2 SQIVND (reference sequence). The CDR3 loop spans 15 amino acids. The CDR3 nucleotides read TGTGCCAGTAGTCCTGATGGACAGCGCCGAGAGACCCAGTACTTC. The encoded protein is CASSPDGQRRETQYF.

CDR3 amino acids: CASSPPGLSGNTIYF. The CDR3 DNA follows: TGTGCCAGTAGCCCGCCCGGCCTCTCTGGAAACACCATATATTTT. V is TRBV19 and J is TRBJ1-3; D remains unclear. The CDR3 consists of 15 residues. Trimming removed 6 bases from V and 0 bases from J, with 12 bases in between. CDR1 LNHDA and CDR2 SQIVND come from the germline V gene (reference sequence).

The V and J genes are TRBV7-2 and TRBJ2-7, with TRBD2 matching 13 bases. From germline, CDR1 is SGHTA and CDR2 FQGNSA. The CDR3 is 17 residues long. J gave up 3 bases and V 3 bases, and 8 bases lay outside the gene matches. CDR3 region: CASSLVPGLAGLYEQYF. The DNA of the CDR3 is TGTGCCAGCAGCTTGGTTCCGGGACTAGCGGGGCTCTACGAGCAGTACTTC.

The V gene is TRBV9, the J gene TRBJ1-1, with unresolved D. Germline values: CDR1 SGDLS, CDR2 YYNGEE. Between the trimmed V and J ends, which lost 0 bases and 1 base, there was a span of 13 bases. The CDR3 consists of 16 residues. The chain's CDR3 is CASSVAPSPQNTEAFF. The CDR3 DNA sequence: TGTGCCAGCAGCGTAGCTCCCTCTCCCCAGAACACTGAAGCTTTCTTT.

CDR3 sequence (DNA): TGTGCCAGCAGTTACTTAGGTGACGGCTACACCTTC. Translating gives CASSYLGDGYTF. The rearrangement uses TRBV6-5 and TRBJ1-2; D is unresolved. CDR1 is MNHEY, CDR2 SVGAGI, per germline. Trimming left V 1 base short and J 8 bases short, with 8 bases between. The CDR3 loop spans 12 amino acids.

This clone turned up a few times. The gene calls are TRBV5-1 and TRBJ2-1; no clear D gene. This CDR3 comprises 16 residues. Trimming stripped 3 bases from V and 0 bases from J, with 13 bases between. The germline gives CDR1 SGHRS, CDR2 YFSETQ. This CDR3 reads CASSSPLLSSYNEQFF. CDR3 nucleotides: TGCGCCAGCAGCTCCCCCTTACTAAGCTCCTACAATGAGCAGTTCTTC. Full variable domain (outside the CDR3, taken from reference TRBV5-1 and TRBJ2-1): KAGVTQTPRYLIKTRGQQVTLSCSPISGHRSVSWYQQTPGQGLQFLFEYFSETQRNKGNFPGRFSGRQFSNSRSEMNVSTLELGDSALYLCASSSPLLSSYNEQFFGPGTRLTVL.

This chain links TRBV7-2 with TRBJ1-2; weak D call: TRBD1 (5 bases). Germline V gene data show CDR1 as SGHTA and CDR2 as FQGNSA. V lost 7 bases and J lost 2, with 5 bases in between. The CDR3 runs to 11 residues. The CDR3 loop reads CASKGNYGYTF. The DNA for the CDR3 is TGTGCCAGCAAGGGGAACTATGGCTACACCTTC.

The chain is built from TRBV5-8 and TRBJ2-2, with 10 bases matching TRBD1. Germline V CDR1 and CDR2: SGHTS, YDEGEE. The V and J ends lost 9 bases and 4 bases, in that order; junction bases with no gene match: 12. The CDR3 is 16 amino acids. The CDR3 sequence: CATISARQGATGELFF. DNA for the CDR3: TGTGCCACAATCTCGGCGCGACAGGGGGCCACCGGGGAGCTGTTTTTT.

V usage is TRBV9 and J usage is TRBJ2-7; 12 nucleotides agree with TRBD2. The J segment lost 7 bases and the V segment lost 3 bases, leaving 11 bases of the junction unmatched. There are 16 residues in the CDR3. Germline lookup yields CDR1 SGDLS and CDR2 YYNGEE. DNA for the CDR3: TGTGCCAGCAGCGAAGGACTAGCGGGACCTTATCAGGAGCAGTACTTC. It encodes CASSEGLAGPYQEQYF.

In DNA form, the CDR3 reads TGTGCCAGCTCACCGGGGACAGCTTCCTACGAGCAGTACTTC. This translates into CASSPGTASYEQYF. The genes are TRBV18 and TRBJ2-7, with TRBD1 matching 7 bases. The germline V gene has CDR1 KGHSH and CDR2 LQKENI. J gave up 1 base and V 3 bases, and 3 bases lay outside the gene matches. The CDR3 is 14 amino acids.

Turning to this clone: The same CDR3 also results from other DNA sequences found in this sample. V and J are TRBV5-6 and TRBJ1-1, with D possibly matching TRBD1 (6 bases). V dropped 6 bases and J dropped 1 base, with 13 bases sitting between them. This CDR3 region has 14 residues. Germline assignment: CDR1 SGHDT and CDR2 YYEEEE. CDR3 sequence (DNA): TGTGCCAGCACCAGAACAGGGAGGAACACTGAAGCTTTCTTT. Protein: CASTRTGRNTEAFF.

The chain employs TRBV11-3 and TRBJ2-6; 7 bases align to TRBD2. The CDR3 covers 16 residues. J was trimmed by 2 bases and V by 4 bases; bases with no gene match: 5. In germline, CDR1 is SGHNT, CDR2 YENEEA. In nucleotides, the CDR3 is TGTGCCAGCAGCTCTAGGGGAGGGACTGGGGCCAACGTCCTGACTTTC. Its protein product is CASSSRGGTGANVLTF.

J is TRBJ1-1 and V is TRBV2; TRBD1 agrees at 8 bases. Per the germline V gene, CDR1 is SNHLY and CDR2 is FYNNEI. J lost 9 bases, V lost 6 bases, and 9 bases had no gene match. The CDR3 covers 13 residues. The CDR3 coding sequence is TGTGCCAGCAGAGACAGGGGCGCTCTGAAAGCTTTCTTT. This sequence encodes CASRDRGALKAFF.

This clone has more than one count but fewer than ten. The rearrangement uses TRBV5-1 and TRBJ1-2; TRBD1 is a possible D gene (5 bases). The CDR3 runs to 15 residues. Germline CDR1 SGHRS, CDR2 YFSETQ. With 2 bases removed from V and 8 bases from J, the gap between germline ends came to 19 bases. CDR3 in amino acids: CASSLRPQGYEGYTF. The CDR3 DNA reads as TGCGCCAGCAGCTTAAGGCCTCAGGGATATGAGGGCTACACCTTC.

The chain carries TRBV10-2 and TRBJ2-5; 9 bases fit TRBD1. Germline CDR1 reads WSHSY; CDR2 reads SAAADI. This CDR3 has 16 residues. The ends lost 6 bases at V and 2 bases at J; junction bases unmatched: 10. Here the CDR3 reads CASSEGTGFGQETQYF. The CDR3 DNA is TGCGCCAGCAGCGAGGGGACAGGGTTCGGGCAAGAGACCCAGTACTTC.

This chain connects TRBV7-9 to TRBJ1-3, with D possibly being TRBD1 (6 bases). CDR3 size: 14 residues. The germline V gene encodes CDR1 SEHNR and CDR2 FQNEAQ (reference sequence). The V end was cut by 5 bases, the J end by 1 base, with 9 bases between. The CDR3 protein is CASSVQGSGNTIYF. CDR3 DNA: TGTGCCAGCAGCGTACAGGGTTCTGGAAACACCATATATTTT. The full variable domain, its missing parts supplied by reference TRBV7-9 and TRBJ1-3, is DTGVSQNPRHKITKRGQNVTFRCDPISEHNRLYWYRQTLGQGPEFLTYFQNEAQLEKSRLLSDRFSAERPKGSFSTLEIQRTEQGDSAMYLCASSVQGSGNTIYFGEGSWLTVV.

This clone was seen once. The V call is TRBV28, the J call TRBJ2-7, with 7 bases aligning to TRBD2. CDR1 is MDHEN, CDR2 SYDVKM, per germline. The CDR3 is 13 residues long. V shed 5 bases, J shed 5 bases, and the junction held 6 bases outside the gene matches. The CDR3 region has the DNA TGTGCCAGCAGTCACACGACTAGCCACGAGCAGTACTTC. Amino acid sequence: CASSHTTSHEQYF.

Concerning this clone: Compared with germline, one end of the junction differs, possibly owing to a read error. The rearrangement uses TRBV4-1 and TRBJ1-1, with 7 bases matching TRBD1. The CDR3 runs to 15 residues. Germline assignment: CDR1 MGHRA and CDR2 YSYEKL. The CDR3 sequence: CASSQGPRDPPAGGF. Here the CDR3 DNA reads TGCGCCAGCAGCCAAGGCCCCCGGGACCCCCCGGCAGGGGGCTTT.

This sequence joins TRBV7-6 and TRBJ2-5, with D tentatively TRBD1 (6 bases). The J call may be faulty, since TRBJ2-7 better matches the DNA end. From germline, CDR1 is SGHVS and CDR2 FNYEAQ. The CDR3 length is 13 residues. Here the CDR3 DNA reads TGTGCCAGCAGCTTAGTAGGGGGTTACGAGCAGTACTTC. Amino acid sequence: CASSLVGGYEQYF.

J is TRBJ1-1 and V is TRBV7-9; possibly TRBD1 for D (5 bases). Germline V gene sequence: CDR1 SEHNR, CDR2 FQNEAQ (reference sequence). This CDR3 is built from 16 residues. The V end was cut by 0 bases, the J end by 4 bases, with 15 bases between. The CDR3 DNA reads TGTGCCAGCAGCTTAGCGTCTCATGCAGGGAGCACTGAAGCTTTCTTT. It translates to CASSLASHAGSTEAFF.

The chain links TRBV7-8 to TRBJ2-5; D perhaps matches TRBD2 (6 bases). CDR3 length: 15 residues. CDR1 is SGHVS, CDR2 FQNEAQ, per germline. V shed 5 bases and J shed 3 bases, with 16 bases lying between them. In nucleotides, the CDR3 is TGTGCCAGCAGCGGGTTTGGCGGGATCGAAGAGACCCAGTACTTC. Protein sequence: CASSGFGGIEETQYF.

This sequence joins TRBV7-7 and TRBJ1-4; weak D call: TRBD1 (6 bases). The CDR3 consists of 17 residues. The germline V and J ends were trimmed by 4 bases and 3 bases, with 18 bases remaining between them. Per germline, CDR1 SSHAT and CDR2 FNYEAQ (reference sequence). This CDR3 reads CASSCLQMTGSNEKLFF. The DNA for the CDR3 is TGTGCCAGCAGCTGCCTTCAGATGACAGGCTCTAATGAAAAACTGTTTTTT. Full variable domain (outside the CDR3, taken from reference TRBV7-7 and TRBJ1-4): GAGVSQSPRYKVTKRGQDVTLRCDPISSHATLYWYQQALGQGPEFLTYFNYEAQPDKSGLPSDRFSAERPEGSISTLTIQRTEQRDSAMYRCASSCLQMTGSNEKLFFGSGTQLSVL.

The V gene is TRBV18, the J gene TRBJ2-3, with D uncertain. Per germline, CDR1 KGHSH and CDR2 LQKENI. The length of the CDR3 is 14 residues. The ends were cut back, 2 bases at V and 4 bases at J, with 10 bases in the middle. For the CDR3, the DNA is TGTGCCAGCTCACCAATGAATGTCCCAGATACGCAGTATTTT. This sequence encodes CASSPMNVPDTQYF.

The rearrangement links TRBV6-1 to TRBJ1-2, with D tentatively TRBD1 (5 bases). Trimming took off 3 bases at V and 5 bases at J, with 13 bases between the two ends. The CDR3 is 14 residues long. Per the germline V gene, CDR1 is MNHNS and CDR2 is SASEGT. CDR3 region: CASSDGGRAYGYTF. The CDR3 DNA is TGTGCCAGCAGTGATGGGGGGAGGGCATATGGCTACACCTTC.

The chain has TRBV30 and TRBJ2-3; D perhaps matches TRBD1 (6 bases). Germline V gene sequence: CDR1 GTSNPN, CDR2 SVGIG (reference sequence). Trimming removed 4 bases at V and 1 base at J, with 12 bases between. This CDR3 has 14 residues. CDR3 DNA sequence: TGTGCCTGGACCCCCCAGGGGCGCACAGATACGCAGTATTTT. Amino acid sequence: CAWTPQGRTDTQYF.

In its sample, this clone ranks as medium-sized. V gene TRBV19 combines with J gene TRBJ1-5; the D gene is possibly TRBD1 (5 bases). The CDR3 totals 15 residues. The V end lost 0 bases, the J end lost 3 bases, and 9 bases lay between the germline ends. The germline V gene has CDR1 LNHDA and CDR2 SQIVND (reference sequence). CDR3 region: CASSIEGATNQPQHF. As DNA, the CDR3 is TGTGCCAGTAGTATAGAAGGGGCTACCAATCAGCCCCAGCATTTT.